Listed below are T cell receptor beta chains from one sample, sequenced in a study of technical replicates of blood from four donors. The assay was immunoSEQ multiplex PCR, and TCRdb's table has in-frame clones only and misses some. The sample carries more than 65,000 clones, almost 96% recorded once. Specimen: T cells isolated from PBMCs. The source is a human donor in good health. CDR3s include the opening cysteine and the closing phenylalanine or tryptophan. The D gene is left open where the match is weak. Clone size is given for some rows only: seen once, a few or many times, or a class if the clone is expanded.

d_gene	abundance	j_gene	v_gene	CDR3aa	CDR3nt
TRBD1	.	TRBJ1-2	TRBV29-1	CSDSQGGYGYTF	TGCAGCGACAGCCAGGGGGGCTATGGCTACACCTTC
.	.	TRBJ1-2	TRBV11-3	CASSLVDSDGYTF	TGTGCCAGCAGCTTAGTGGACAGCGATGGCTACACCTTC
.	.	TRBJ2-3	TRBV7-6	CASSLRRRDTQYF	TGTGCCAGCAGCTTACGGAGGAGAGATACGCAGTATTTT
TRBD1	.	TRBJ1-2	TRBV10-3	CAISEWGQEYGYTF	TGTGCCATCAGTGAGTGGGGACAGGAGTATGGCTACACCTTC
.	.	TRBJ1-1	TRBV18	CASSAGLTNTEAFF	TGTGCCAGCTCAGCGGGACTCACGAACACTGAAGCTTTCTTT
TRBD1	.	TRBJ2-7	TRBV7-8	CASSLQDRGHEQYF	TGTGCCAGCAGCTTACAGGACAGGGGACACGAGCAGTACTTC
.	.	TRBJ1-1	TRBV19	CASSITGRGNTEAFF	TGTGCCAGTAGTATCACAGGGCGAGGGAACACTGAAGCTTTCTTT
.	.	TRBJ1-5	TRBV27	CASSFGLYSNQPQHF	TGTGCCAGCAGTTTCGGTCTTTATAGCAATCAGCCCCAGCATTTT
TRBD1	.	TRBJ1-2	TRBV9	CASSAGRGTGGYTF	TGTGCCAGCAGCGCCGGCAGGGGGACGGGTGGCTACACCTTC
TRBD1	.	TRBJ1-2	TRBV19	CASSFGVQGADGYTF	TGTGCCAGTAGTTTCGGAGTACAGGGGGCCGATGGCTACACCTTC
TRBD1	once	TRBJ1-2	TRBV5-1	CASSLSTGYYGYTF	TGCGCCAGCAGCTTGTCGACAGGGTACTATGGCTACACCTTC
TRBD2	.	TRBJ2-7	TRBV28	CASSESGSSYEQYF	TGTGCCAGCAGTGAAAGCGGGAGCTCCTACGAGCAGTACTTC
TRBD1	.	TRBJ2-4	TRBV10-3	CAISESGDRGPKNIQYF	TGTGCCATCAGTGAGTCGGGGGACAGGGGGCCCAAAAACATTCAGTACTTC
.	.	TRBJ2-7	TRBV5-1	CASSLQGEQYF	TGCGCCAGCAGCTTGCAGGGCGAGCAGTACTTC
TRBD1	once	TRBJ1-3	TRBV6-5	CASSYYTGGGNTIYF	TGTGCCAGCAGTTACTATACAGGGGGTGGAAACACCATATATTTT
TRBD2	.	TRBJ2-5	TRBV12-5	CASGLSRLAGDGETQYF	TGTGCTAGTGGTTTGTCCCGACTAGCGGGAGATGGGGAGACCCAGTACTTC
TRBD1	.	TRBJ2-2	TRBV14	CASSPGQGDTGELFF	TGTGCCAGCAGCCCAGGACAGGGTGACACCGGGGAGCTGTTTTTT
TRBD2	.	TRBJ2-1	TRBV30	CAWSRLAGFYEQFF	TGTGCCTGGAGTAGACTAGCGGGATTCTATGAGCAGTTCTTC
TRBD1	.	TRBJ1-4	TRBV30	CAWRTGQGLGNEKLFF	TGTGCCTGGAGAACGGGACAGGGTCTAGGGAATGAAAAACTGTTTTTT
.	.	TRBJ2-3	TRBV9	CASSEGSSSSTDTQYF	TGTGCCAGCAGCGAGGGGTCCTCCTCTAGCACAGATACGCAGTATTTT
.	.	TRBJ2-3	TRBV7-6	CASSLVGRGTDTQYF	TGTGCCAGCAGCTTAGTAGGGAGAGGCACAGATACGCAGTATTTT
.	once	TRBJ2-1	TRBV27	CASTSTQSSYNEQFF	TGTGCCAGCACCTCCACACAGAGCTCCTACAATGAGCAGTTCTTC
TRBD2	once	TRBJ2-7	TRBV4-1	CASSGGGTYEQYF	TGCGCCAGCAGCGGGGGGGGAACCTACGAGCAGTACTTC
.	.	TRBJ2-1	TRBV11-1	CASSLNNNEQFF	TGTGCCAGCAGCTTAAACAACAATGAGCAGTTCTTC
.	.	TRBJ1-2	TRBV10-3	CAISEPHRPLETGYGYTF	TGTGCCATCAGTGAGCCCCACAGGCCGCTAGAGACGGGTTATGGCTACACCTTC
TRBD2	.	TRBJ2-7	TRBV11-3	CASRESIGTSGNYEQYF	TGTGCCAGCAGAGAAAGTATAGGGACTAGCGGGAACTACGAGCAGTACTTC
.	.	TRBJ2-3	TRBV30	CAWTRIRDWILSDTQYF	TGTGCCTGGACTCGAATTCGGGACTGGATCTTATCAGATACGCAGTATTTT
TRBD1	.	TRBJ1-5	TRBV19	CASSRDGTGFQPQHF	TGTGCCAGTAGTAGGGATGGGACAGGGTTTCAGCCCCAGCATTTT
TRBD1	.	TRBJ2-2	TRBV5-1	CASSLEGQGAPTGELFF	TGCGCCAGCAGCTTGGAGGGACAGGGGGCGCCCACCGGGGAGCTGTTTTTT
.	.	TRBJ2-2	TRBV7-2	CASSSPGSGELFF	TGTGCCAGCAGCTCTCCAGGCTCCGGGGAGCTGTTTTTT
TRBD1	.	TRBJ1-1	TRBV5-1	CASSLGQGGRITEAFF	TGCGCCAGCAGCTTGGGACAGGGTGGCCGGATCACTGAAGCTTTCTTT
.	once	TRBJ2-3	TRBV7-2	CASSSGTSTDTQYF	TGTGCCAGCAGCTCAGGGACTAGCACAGATACGCAGTATTTT
.	.	TRBJ2-5	TRBV6-1	CASSEGATDQETQYF	TGTGCCAGCAGTGAAGGAGCGACTGACCAAGAGACCCAGTACTTC
TRBD2	.	TRBJ2-3	TRBV4-3	CASSQDMVASGSTDTQYF	TGCGCCAGCAGCCAAGATATGGTCGCTAGCGGGAGTACAGATACGCAGTATTTT
.	.	TRBJ1-5	TRBV5-4	CASSRSGENQPQHF	TGTGCCAGCAGTCGATCAGGGGAGAATCAGCCCCAGCATTTT
.	.	TRBJ1-1	TRBV5-6	CASSLLGIEAFF	TGTGCCAGCAGCTTGCTAGGAATTGAAGCTTTCTTT
.	.	TRBJ2-1	TRBV25-1	CASTRGLGNEQFF	TGTGCCAGCACAAGGGGATTGGGCAATGAGCAGTTCTTC
TRBD1	.	TRBJ2-7	TRBV5-4	CASYLAYTGTGMDEQYF	TGTGCCAGCTATCTCGCATACACCGGGACAGGGATGGACGAGCAGTACTTC
TRBD1	.	TRBJ1-4	TRBV25-1	CASSEMGQGLTEKLFF	TGTGCCAGCAGTGAAATGGGACAGGGTCTTACGGAAAAACTGTTTTTT
TRBD1	.	TRBJ2-7	TRBV9	CASSVDGDSSYEQYF	TGTGCCAGCAGCGTAGATGGGGACAGCTCCTACGAGCAGTACTTC
TRBD1	.	TRBJ2-7	TRBV27	CASSQWDRVYEQYF	TGTGCCAGCAGTCAATGGGACAGGGTCTACGAGCAGTACTTC
TRBD2	.	TRBJ2-1	TRBV5-6	CASSLENSGNEQFF	TGTGCCAGCAGCTTGGAGAATAGCGGGAATGAGCAGTTCTTC
TRBD1	.	TRBJ2-6	TRBV28	CASSPTGFTSGANVLTF	TGTGCCAGCAGTCCGACAGGGTTTACCTCTGGGGCCAACGTCCTGACTTTC
.	.	TRBJ1-2	TRBV2	CASSEFLRGYTF	TGTGCCAGCAGTGAATTCCTCCGGGGCTACACCTTC
TRBD1	few	TRBJ1-1	TRBV30	CAWSTGQGWTEAFF	TGTGCCTGGAGTACGGGACAGGGCTGGACTGAAGCTTTCTTT
.	.	TRBJ1-1	TRBV19	CASSITIQRGEAFF	TGTGCCAGTAGTATTACTATTCAAAGGGGTGAAGCTTTCTTT
.	.	TRBJ1-1	TRBV27	CASSTTGLPEAFF	TGTGCCAGCAGTACAACAGGGCTCCCTGAAGCTTTCTTT
TRBD2	once	TRBJ2-5	TRBV9	CASSEELAGGMGETQYF	TGTGCCAGCAGCGAGGAACTAGCGGGAGGGATGGGCGAGACCCAGTACTTC
.	.	TRBJ2-7	TRBV6-5	CASRGSTEDHF	TGTGCCAGCAGGGGTTCGACGGAGGACCACTTC
.	.	TRBJ1-1	TRBV7-9	CASSLLRGNTEAFF	TGTGCCAGCAGCTTACTCAGGGGGAACACTGAAGCTTTCTTT
.	few	TRBJ2-7	TRBV2	CASNEPFTAVQYF	TGTGCCAGCAACGAGCCCTTTACAGCGGTGCAGTACTTC
TRBD2	.	TRBJ2-7	TRBV6-5	CASSPGLEPIYEQYF	TGTGCCAGCAGTCCGGGACTAGAGCCAATCTACGAGCAGTACTTC
TRBD2	.	TRBJ2-1	TRBV5-6	CASSLGWGSGSRNEQFF	TGTGCCAGCAGCTTGGGTTGGGGGAGCGGGAGTCGGAATGAGCAGTTCTTC
.	.	TRBJ1-3	TRBV2	CASTRTVSGNTIYF	TGTGCCAGCACTAGGACAGTCTCTGGAAACACCATATATTTT
.	.	TRBJ2-7	TRBV7-9	CASSRREDYEQYF	TGTGCCAGCAGCCGCAGGGAAGACTACGAGCAGTACTTC
.	once	TRBJ2-5	TRBV7-9	CASSEGGLQETQYF	TGTGCCAGCAGCGAAGGGGGTCTTCAAGAGACCCAGTACTTC
.	.	TRBJ1-5	TRBV7-9	CASRPTGNQPQHF	TGTGCCAGCAGACCAACAGGCAATCAGCCCCAGCATTTT
TRBD1	.	TRBJ2-3	TRBV30	CASKDRYRTDTQYF	TGTGCCAGTAAGGACAGGTACCGCACAGATACGCAGTATTTT
TRBD2	.	TRBJ2-3	TRBV4-3	CASSQVAGDTQYF	TGCGCCAGCAGCCAAGTAGCGGGAGATACGCAGTATTTT
TRBD1	.	TRBJ1-2	TRBV9	CASSPSPTGAYGYTF	TGTGCCAGCAGCCCCAGCCCGACAGGGGCCTATGGCTACACCTTC